The next 4 T cell receptor beta chains were all read from a single sample in a study of response to subunit inactivated influenza vaccine. TCRdb itself ran the RT-PCR reads through MiXCR, one entry per CDR3 protein. The sample holds 630,000 or so distinct CDR3 sequences, around 16% seen once. The specimen was PBMCs from blood, collected 11 to 12 days after vaccination. The receptors originated from a man aged 50 or older who received an inactivated influenza vaccine.

The chain couples TRBV3-1 to TRBJ2-7, with D unclear. The germline V gene has CDR1 LGHDT and CDR2 YNNKEL (reference sequence). The CDR3 runs 16 residues. With 1 base removed from V and 3 bases from J, the gap between germline ends came to 16 bases. The CDR3 DNA reads TGTGCCAGCAGCCAAGTAGGCGGCCCAACATTCTACGAGCAGTACTTC. Translating it yields CASSQVGGPTFYEQYF.

This clonotype occurred a few times. The V call is TRBV11-2, the J call TRBJ2-6; D ambiguous. Looked up from germline, CDR1 is SGHAT and CDR2 is FQNNGV. The V end was cut by 5 bases, the J end by 0 bases, with 17 bases between. CDR3 size: 18 residues. The CDR3 region is CASSHSGPGYSGANVLTF. The CDR3, as DNA: TGTGCCAGCAGCCATAGTGGGCCCGGGTACTCTGGGGCCAACGTCCTGACTTTC.

This clonotype was found a few times. This chain connects TRBV3-1 to TRBJ2-3; perhaps TRBD2 as D (5 bases). V dropped 6 bases and J dropped 4 bases, with 11 bases sitting between them. There are 13 residues in the CDR3. Germline V lookup: CDR1 LGHDT, CDR2 YNNKEL (reference sequence). CDR3 sequence reads: CASRLRGSDTQYF. In DNA form, the CDR3 reads TGTGCCAGCAGGTTACGCGGGTCAGATACGCAGTATTTT.

On this clonotype: Its ends do not fully match the called genes, so a read error is possible. This chain connects TRBV7-7 to TRBJ2-3, with TRBD2 matching over 8 bases. This CDR3 has 15 amino acids. The germline V gene encodes CDR1 SSHAT and CDR2 FNYEAQ (reference sequence). CDR3 in DNA: TGTGCTAGCAGCCCCCAGATCGGGGGGGCAGATACGCAGTATTTT. Protein product: CASSPQIGGADTQYF.